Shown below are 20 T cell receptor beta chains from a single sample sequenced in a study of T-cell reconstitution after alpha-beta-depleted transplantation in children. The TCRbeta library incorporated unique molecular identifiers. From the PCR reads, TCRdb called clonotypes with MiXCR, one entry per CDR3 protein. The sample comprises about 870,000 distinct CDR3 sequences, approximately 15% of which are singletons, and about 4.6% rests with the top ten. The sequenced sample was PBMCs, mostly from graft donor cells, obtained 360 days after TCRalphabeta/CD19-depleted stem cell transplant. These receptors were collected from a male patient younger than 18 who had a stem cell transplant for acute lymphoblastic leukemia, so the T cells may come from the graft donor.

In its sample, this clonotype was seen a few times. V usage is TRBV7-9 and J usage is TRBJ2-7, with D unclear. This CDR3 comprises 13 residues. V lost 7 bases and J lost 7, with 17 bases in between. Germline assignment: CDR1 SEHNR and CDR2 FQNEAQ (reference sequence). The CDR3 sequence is CASTLGRLREQYF. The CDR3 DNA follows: TGTGCCAGCACCCTAGGACGCCTGAGGGAGCAGTACTTC. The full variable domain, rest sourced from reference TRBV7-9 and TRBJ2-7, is DTGVSQNPRHKITKRGQNVTFRCDPISEHNRLYWYRQTLGQGPEFLTYFQNEAQLEKSRLLSDRFSAERPKGSFSTLEIQRTEQGDSAMYLCASTLGRLREQYFGPGTRLTVT.

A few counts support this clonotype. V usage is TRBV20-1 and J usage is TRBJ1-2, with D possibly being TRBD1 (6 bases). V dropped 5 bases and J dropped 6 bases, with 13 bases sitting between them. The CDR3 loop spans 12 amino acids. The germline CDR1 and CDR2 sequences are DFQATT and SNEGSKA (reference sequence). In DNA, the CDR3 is TGCAGTGCTCCACGACAGGTGGATGGCTACACCTTC. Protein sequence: CSAPRQVDGYTF.

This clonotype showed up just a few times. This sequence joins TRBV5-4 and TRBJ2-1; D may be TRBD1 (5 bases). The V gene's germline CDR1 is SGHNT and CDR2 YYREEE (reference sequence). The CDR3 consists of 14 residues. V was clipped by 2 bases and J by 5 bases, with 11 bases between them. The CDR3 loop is CASSLQTVNNEQFF. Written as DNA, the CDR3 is TGTGCCAGCAGCTTACAGACAGTCAACAATGAGCAGTTCTTC.

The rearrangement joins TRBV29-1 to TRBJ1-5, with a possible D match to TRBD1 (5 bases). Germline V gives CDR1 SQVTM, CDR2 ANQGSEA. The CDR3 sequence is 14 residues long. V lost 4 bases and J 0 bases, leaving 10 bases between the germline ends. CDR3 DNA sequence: TGCAGCGTTGGCACGACAGATAGCAATCAGCCCCAGCATTTT. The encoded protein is CSVGTTDSNQPQHF.

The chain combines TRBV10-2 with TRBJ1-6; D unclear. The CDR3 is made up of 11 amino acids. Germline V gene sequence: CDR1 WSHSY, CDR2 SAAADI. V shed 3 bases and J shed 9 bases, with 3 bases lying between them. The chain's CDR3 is CASSDPSPLHF. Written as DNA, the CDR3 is TGCGCCAGCAGTGACCCTTCACCCCTCCACTTT.

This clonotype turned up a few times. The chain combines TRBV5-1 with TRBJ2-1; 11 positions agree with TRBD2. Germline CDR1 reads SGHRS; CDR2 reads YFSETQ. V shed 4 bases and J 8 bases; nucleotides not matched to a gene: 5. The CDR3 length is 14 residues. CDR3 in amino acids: CASSISGRAYEQFF. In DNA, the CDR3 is TGCGCCAGCAGCATTAGCGGGAGGGCCTATGAGCAGTTCTTC.

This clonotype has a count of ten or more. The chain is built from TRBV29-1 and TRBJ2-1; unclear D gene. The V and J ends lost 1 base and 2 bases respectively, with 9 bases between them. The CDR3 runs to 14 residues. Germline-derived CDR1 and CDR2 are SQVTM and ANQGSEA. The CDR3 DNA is TGCAGCGTTGAAGCACTGACCCCCTACAATGAGCAGTTCTTC. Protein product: CSVEALTPYNEQFF.

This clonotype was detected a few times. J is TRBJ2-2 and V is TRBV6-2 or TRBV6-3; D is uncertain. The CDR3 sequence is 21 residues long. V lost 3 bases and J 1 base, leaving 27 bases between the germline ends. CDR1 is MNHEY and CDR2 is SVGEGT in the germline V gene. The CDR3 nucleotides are TGTGCCAGCAGTTATTCAGCATATCACCCTTTACGCATCATGAACACCGGGGAGCTGTTTTTT. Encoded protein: CASSYSAYHPLRIMNTGELFF.

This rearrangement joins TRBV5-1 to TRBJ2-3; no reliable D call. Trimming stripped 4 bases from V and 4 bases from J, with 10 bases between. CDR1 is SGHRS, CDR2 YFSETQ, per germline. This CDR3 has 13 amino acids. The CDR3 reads CASSLDRADTQYF. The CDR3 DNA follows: TGCGCCAGCAGCCTGGACCGGGCAGATACGCAGTATTTT.

The CDR3 DNA is TGTGCCAGCCTCCGGGGCGGCGGAGGGGACTATGGCTACACCTTC. Its translation: CASLRGGGGDYGYTF. This chain connects TRBV12-3 or TRBV12-4 to TRBJ1-2; weak D call: TRBD1 (5 bases). The CDR3 runs 15 residues. The V and J ends lost 8 bases and 3 bases respectively, with 19 bases between them.

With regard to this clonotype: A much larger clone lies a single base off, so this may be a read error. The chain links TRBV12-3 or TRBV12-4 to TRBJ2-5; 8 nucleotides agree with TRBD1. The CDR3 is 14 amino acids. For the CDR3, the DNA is TGTGTCAGCAGTCCGGGGACAGGCGGGGAGACCCAGTACTTC. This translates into CVSSPGTGGETQYF.

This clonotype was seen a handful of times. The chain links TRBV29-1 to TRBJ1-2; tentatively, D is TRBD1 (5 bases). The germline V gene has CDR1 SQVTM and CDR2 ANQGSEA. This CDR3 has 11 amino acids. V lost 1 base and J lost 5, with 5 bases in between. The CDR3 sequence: CSVEGGYGYTF. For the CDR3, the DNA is TGCAGCGTTGAAGGGGGGTATGGCTACACCTTC.

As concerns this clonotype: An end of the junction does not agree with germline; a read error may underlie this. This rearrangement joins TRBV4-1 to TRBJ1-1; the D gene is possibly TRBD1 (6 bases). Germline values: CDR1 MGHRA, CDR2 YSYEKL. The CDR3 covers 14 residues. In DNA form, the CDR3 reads TGCGCCAGCAACCAAGAGGGGGGACACCTTGAAGCTTTCTTT. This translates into CASNQEGGHLEAFF.

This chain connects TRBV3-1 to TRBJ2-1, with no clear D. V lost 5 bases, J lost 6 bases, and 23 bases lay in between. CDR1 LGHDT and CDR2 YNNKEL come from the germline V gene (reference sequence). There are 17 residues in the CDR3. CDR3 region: CASSWQVVGRLGNEQFF. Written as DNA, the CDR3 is TGTGCCAGCAGCTGGCAGGTGGTAGGGCGCCTTGGCAATGAGCAGTTCTTC.

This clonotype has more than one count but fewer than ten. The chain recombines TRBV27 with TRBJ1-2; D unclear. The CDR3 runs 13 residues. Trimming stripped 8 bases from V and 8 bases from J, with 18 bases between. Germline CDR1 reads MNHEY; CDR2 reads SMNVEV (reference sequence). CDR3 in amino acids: CASRGSPGSGYTF. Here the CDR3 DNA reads TGTGCCAGCCGGGGTAGTCCTGGGTCCGGCTACACCTTC.

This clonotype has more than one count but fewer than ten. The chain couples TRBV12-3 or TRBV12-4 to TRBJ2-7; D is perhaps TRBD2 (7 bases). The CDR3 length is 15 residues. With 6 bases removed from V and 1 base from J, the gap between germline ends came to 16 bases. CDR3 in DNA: TGTGCCAGCAGGATGGGAGGGGGGGGGTCCTACGAGCAGTACTTC. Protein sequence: CASRMGGGGSYEQYF.

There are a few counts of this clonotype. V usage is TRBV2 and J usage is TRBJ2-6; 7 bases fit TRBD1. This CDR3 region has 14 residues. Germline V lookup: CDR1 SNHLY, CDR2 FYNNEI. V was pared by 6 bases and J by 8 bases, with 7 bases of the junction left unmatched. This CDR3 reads CASRLQGPPNVLTF. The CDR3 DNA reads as TGTGCCAGCAGGCTACAGGGGCCGCCCAACGTCCTGACTTTC.

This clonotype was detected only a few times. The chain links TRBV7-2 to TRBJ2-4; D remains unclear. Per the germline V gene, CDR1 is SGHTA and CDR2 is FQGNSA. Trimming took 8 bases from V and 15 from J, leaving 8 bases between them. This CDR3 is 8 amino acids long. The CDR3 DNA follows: TGTGCCAGCTCCGTAGGGTACTTC. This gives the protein CASSVGYF.

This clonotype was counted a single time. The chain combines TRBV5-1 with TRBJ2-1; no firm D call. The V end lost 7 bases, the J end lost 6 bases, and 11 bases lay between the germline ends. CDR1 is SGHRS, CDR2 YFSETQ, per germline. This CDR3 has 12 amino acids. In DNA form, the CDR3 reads TGCGCCAGCGGACCCACCGCCAATGAGCAGTTCTTC. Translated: CASGPTANEQFF.

For the CDR3, the DNA is TGTGCCAGCAGCGCGAGCAGAGCGGACATTCAGTACTTC. It is translated as CASSASRADIQYF. V usage is TRBV7-9 and J usage is TRBJ2-4; a weak D match, TRBD2 (5 bases). Trimming removed 5 bases from V and 8 bases from J, with 13 bases in between. In germline, CDR1 is SEHNR, CDR2 FQNEAQ (reference sequence). The CDR3 contains 13 residues. Filled out from reference TRBV7-9 and TRBJ2-4, the complete variable domain reads DTGVSQNPRHKITKRGQNVTFRCDPISEHNRLYWYRQTLGQGPEFLTYFQNEAQLEKSRLLSDRFSAERPKGSFSTLEIQRTEQGDSAMYLCASSASRADIQYFGAGTRLSVL.